Listed here are 30 T cell receptor beta chains from one sample, sequenced in a study of Tregs in tolerant kidney transplant recipients. The repertoire was sequenced with immunoSEQ multiplex PCR; TCRdb's copy has only in-frame clones and lacks some. This table has around 78,000 clones, 75% to 95% appearing once. This material consisted of Tregs from blood, taken before the transplant. The receptor source for this set is a human donor who received a combined kidney and bone marrow transplant.

The chain carries TRBV6-5 and TRBJ2-7, with 7 bases matching TRBD1. Germline loops: CDR1 MNHEY, CDR2 SVGAGI. After removal of 2 bases from V and 2 bases from J, the junction contained 6 bases not matched to a gene. The CDR3 has 15 residues. The CDR3, as DNA: TGTGCCAGCAGTTACAGGGGGACAGCAGCCTACGAGCAGTACTTC. It translates to CASSYRGTAAYEQYF.

The genes are TRBV7-2 and TRBJ2-3, with 9 positions matching TRBD2. This CDR3 contains 12 residues. Germline V gene sequence: CDR1 SGHTA, CDR2 FQGNSA. V lost 5 bases and J lost 8; bases outside the gene matches: 2. CDR3 sequence: CASSHSGSTQYF. The CDR3 nucleotides are TGTGCCAGCAGCCATAGCGGGAGTACGCAGTATTTT.

This chain uses TRBV28 with TRBJ1-5; TRBD1 aligns across 9 bases. The CDR3 contains 14 residues. J was trimmed by 6 bases and V by 7 bases; bases with no gene match: 7. Germline loops: CDR1 MDHEN, CDR2 SYDVKM. The CDR3 region has the DNA TGTGCCAGCACTGGACAGGGGATTGGTCAGCCCCAGCATTTT. Translated: CASTGQGIGQPQHF.

This chain uses TRBV2 with TRBJ2-1; D is perhaps TRBD1 (5 bases). Germline loops: CDR1 SNHLY, CDR2 FYNNEI. The CDR3 has 13 residues. The ends were cut back, 2 bases at V and 6 bases at J, with 8 bases in the middle. The CDR3 region is CASSESGFNEQFF. The CDR3 coding sequence is TGTGCCAGCAGTGAATCAGGGTTCAATGAGCAGTTCTTC.

This chain connects TRBV15 to TRBJ1-5; D gene ambiguous. In germline, CDR1 is LNHNV, CDR2 YYDKDF (reference sequence). V was pared by 5 bases and J by 3 bases, with 8 bases between. CDR3 length: 13 amino acids. The CDR3 coding sequence is TGTGCCACCAGCGACGGTTACAATCAGCCCCAGCATTTT. Its protein is CATSDGYNQPQHF.

The chain carries TRBV6-5 and TRBJ2-7; TRBD2 matches 9 bases. Looked up from germline, CDR1 is MNHEY and CDR2 is SVGAGI. With 4 bases clipped from V and 5 bases from J, the junction kept 9 bases outside the gene matches. The CDR3 runs 15 residues. The CDR3 nucleotides read TGTGCCAGCAGTTGGCCGGGACTAGCTGTGAACGAGCAGTACTTC. Protein sequence: CASSWPGLAVNEQYF.

The V and J genes are TRBV7-9 and TRBJ1-4; D might be TRBD1 (5 bases). Germline CDR1 SEHNR, CDR2 FQNEAQ (reference sequence). CDR3 length equals 15 residues. V lost 4 bases and J 8 bases, leaving 17 bases between the germline ends. The CDR3 nucleotides are TGTGCCAGCAGCTCGGATGGGGGTCCTCGGGAAAAACTGTTTTTT. It encodes CASSSDGGPREKLFF.

The chain is built from TRBV25-1 and TRBJ2-2, with 11 bases aligning to TRBD1. The CDR3 length is 15 residues. Unmatched junction bases numbered 7, after V lost 7 bases and J lost 6 bases. Germline assignment: CDR1 MGHDK and CDR2 SYGVNS. CDR3 in DNA: TGTGCCAGCAACCCAGAGGGACAGGGGGCCGGGGAGCTGTTTTTT. It specifies CASNPEGQGAGELFF.

CDR3: CASSPYPTSGRLADTQYF. CDR3 sequence (DNA): TGTGCCAGCAGTCCCTACCCGACTAGCGGGAGGCTTGCAGATACGCAGTATTTT. This chain joins TRBV28 and TRBJ2-3; 13 bases agree with TRBD2. Germline V gene lookup returns CDR1 MDHEN and CDR2 SYDVKM. J gave up 4 bases and V 5 bases, and 12 bases lay outside the gene matches. CDR3 length equals 18 residues.

Note on this clone: Other DNA sequences in this sample translate to the same CDR3. The V gene is TRBV11-2, the J gene TRBJ2-7, with 10 bases fitting TRBD2. There are 16 residues in the CDR3. CDR1 is SGHAT and CDR2 is FQNNGV in the germline V gene. V lost 1 base to trimming and J lost 8 bases; unmatched junction nucleotides: 11. CDR3 coding DNA: TGTGCCAGCAGCTTAGGGGCGCGGGCTAGCGGGAGCAAGCAGTACTTC. Translation gives CASSLGARASGSKQYF.

This clone was recorded once. The chain is built from TRBV7-2 and TRBJ2-3, with D perhaps matching TRBD2 (6 bases). The germline V gene has CDR1 SGHTA and CDR2 FQGNSA. Trimming took off 1 base at V and 6 bases at J, with 11 bases between the two ends. This CDR3 spans 14 amino acids. In nucleotides, the CDR3 is TGTGCCAGCAGCTTAGGAGGCGGGGAGGATACGCAGTATTTT. Translation gives CASSLGGGEDTQYF.

V is TRBV7-3 and J is TRBJ2-1, with TRBD2 matching 13 bases. Germline assignment: CDR1 SGHTA and CDR2 FQGTGA. The CDR3 contains 18 residues. The trim removed 4 bases at V and 6 bases at J, leaving 12 bases unmatched. The CDR3 sequence: CASSSFGLAGEVGNEQFF. As DNA, the CDR3 is TGTGCCAGCAGCTCCTTCGGACTAGCGGGAGAGGTCGGCAATGAGCAGTTCTTC.

The rearrangement uses TRBV2 and TRBJ2-1, with D perhaps being TRBD1 or TRBD2 (5 bases each). CDR1 and CDR2 from the germline V gene are SNHLY and FYNNEI. V lost 5 bases and J 6 bases, leaving 8 bases between the germline ends. The CDR3 has 12 residues. The CDR3 here is CASSFGGNEQFF. In DNA form, the CDR3 reads TGTGCCAGCAGTTTTGGGGGCAATGAGCAGTTCTTC.

This chain connects TRBV4-2 to TRBJ2-5, with TRBD1 matching over 7 bases. The DNA end is more similar to TRBJ2-7, so the J call may be wrong. Germline V gives CDR1 LGHNA, CDR2 YNFKEQ. The CDR3 runs to 17 residues. The CDR3 is CASSQDLSAGGTYEQYF. The CDR3 DNA reads TGTGCCAGCAGCCAAGATTTATCGGCAGGGGGAACCTACGAGCAGTACTTC.

The J gene is TRBJ1-4, the V gene TRBV7-9; 10 bases agree with TRBD1. The CDR3 covers 14 residues. After removal of 7 bases from V and 8 bases from J, the junction contained 7 bases not matched to a gene. The germline CDR1 and CDR2 sequences are SEHNR and FQNEAQ (reference sequence). Here the CDR3 reads CASIPGQGREKLFF. In DNA, the CDR3 is TGTGCCAGCATCCCGGGACAGGGGAGGGAAAAACTGTTTTTT.

The chain uses TRBV27 and TRBJ1-6, with 7 bases identical to TRBD1. Germline trimming cut 6 bases from V and 3 bases from J; bases unmatched to any gene: 2. There are 14 residues in the CDR3. Germline CDR1 MNHEY, CDR2 SMNVEV (reference sequence). CDR3: CASSRDSYNSPLHF. The CDR3 region has the DNA TGTGCCAGCAGCCGGGACAGCTATAATTCACCCCTCCACTTT.

The chain couples TRBV2 to TRBJ2-1; 9 bases agree with TRBD1. This CDR3 is 15 amino acids long. The V segment lost 5 bases and the J segment 6 bases; nucleotides outside the gene matches: 8. Germline V lookup: CDR1 SNHLY, CDR2 FYNNEI. The CDR3 nucleotides read TGTGCCAGCAGTCCCAGGGACAGGGCCCTCAATGAGCAGTTCTTC. Residues: CASSPRDRALNEQFF.

A word on this clone: An end of the junction differs from the germline gene, which may be a read error. The rearrangement links TRBV4-2 to TRBJ2-7, with a weak D call TRBD1 (6 bases). The CDR3 loop spans 17 amino acids. Germline V gene sequence: CDR1 LGHNA, CDR2 YNFKEQ. The DNA for the CDR3 is TGTGCCAGCAGCCAAGAAGGAGGCGGCGACAGGTCCCCCACACCTCACTTC. Translation: CASSQEGGGDRSPTPHF.

V and J are TRBV9 and TRBJ2-1, with TRBD2 identical over 8 bases. This CDR3 is 15 amino acids long. Germline CDR1 is SGDLS and CDR2 is YYNGEE. Germline trimming cut 3 bases from V and 4 bases from J; bases unmatched to any gene: 6. The DNA of the CDR3 is TGTGCCAGCAGCGCAACTAGCGGCGCATACAATGAGCAGTTCTTC. It yields the protein CASSATSGAYNEQFF.

V and J are TRBV6-1 and TRBJ1-5; TRBD1 matches 8 bases. The trim removed 6 bases at V and 2 bases at J, leaving 6 bases unmatched. The germline V gene encodes CDR1 MNHNS and CDR2 SASEGT. The CDR3 sequence is 15 residues long. CDR3 nucleotides: TGTGCCAGCAGGCAGGGGGCGTTAGGCAATCAGCCCCAGCATTTT. It is translated as CASRQGALGNQPQHF.

The chain links TRBV6-1 to TRBJ1-2; 11 nucleotides agree with TRBD1. V lost 6 bases, J lost 8 bases, and 5 bases stayed unmatched. The CDR3 contains 13 residues. Germline loops: CDR1 MNHNS, CDR2 SASEGT. The DNA of the CDR3 is TGTGCCAGCAGAGGACAGGGGGCACGGGGCTACACCTTC. It is translated as CASRGQGARGYTF.

This rearrangement joins TRBV6-5 to TRBJ2-7; D might be TRBD2 (6 bases). Trimming shortened V by 0 bases and J by 2 bases, and 14 bases separated the two germline ends. CDR1 MNHEY and CDR2 SVGAGI come from the germline V gene. The CDR3 covers 16 residues. The CDR3 spells CASSYSWVGGAYEQYF. For the CDR3, the DNA is TGTGCCAGCAGTTACTCGTGGGTAGGAGGGGCCTACGAGCAGTACTTC.

This clone was picked up a small number of times. The CDR3: CASSLQGHLGKLFF. CDR3 nucleotides: TGTGCCAGCAGTTTACAAGGACATCTTGGAAAACTGTTTTTT. The chain combines TRBV28 with TRBJ1-4, with a possible D match to TRBD1 (5 bases). Trimming removed 2 bases from V and 10 bases from J, with 14 bases in between. The CDR3 sequence is 14 residues long. Germline CDR1 MDHEN, CDR2 SYDVKM.

The chain has TRBV5-1 and TRBJ1-2, with D uncertain. This CDR3 contains 13 residues. Trimming took 4 bases from V and 8 from J, leaving 15 bases between them. In germline, CDR1 is SGHRS, CDR2 YFSETQ. The CDR3 spells CASSPDLLAGYTF. Here the CDR3 DNA reads TGCGCCAGCAGCCCTGACCTCTTAGCCGGCTACACCTTC.

This rearrangement joins TRBV10-2 to TRBJ1-2; TRBD1 aligns across 8 bases. The CDR3 spans 14 residues. Germline trimming cut 3 bases from V and 7 bases from J; bases unmatched to any gene: 7. Germline assignment: CDR1 WSHSY and CDR2 SAAADI. The CDR3 is CASSESGGESGYTF. The CDR3 DNA reads as TGCGCCAGCAGTGAATCAGGGGGCGAGAGTGGCTACACCTTC.

The chain recombines TRBV29-1 with TRBJ1-1, with D tentatively TRBD1 (6 bases). Germline V CDR1 and CDR2: SQVTM, ANQGSEA. The length of the CDR3 is 13 residues. V was shortened by 7 bases and J by 4 bases, with 16 bases between the two germline ends. The DNA of the CDR3 is TGCAGCGCCATACAGGGAATGGGCACTGAAGCTTTCTTT. Its translation is CSAIQGMGTEAFF.

This sequence joins TRBV9 and TRBJ2-3; weak D call: TRBD1 (5 bases). The CDR3 length is 15 residues. CDR1 is SGDLS and CDR2 is YYNGEE in the germline V gene. V lost 3 bases and J 4 bases, leaving 15 bases between the germline ends. The CDR3 is CASSEGKLGADTQYF. As DNA, the CDR3 is TGTGCCAGCAGCGAGGGGAAATTAGGGGCAGATACGCAGTATTTT.

The chain employs TRBV6-5 and TRBJ1-4; D gene uncertain. The length of the CDR3 is 14 residues. Trimming pared 9 bases from V and 5 bases from J, leaving 16 bases between. Germline V gives CDR1 MNHEY, CDR2 SVGAGI. The CDR3 DNA is TGTGCCAGTAAGCCGGGGTCGATAAATGAAAAACTGTTTTTT. It translates to CASKPGSINEKLFF.

The chain recombines TRBV7-9 with TRBJ1-3, with TRBD1 matching over 7 bases. Germline V CDR1 and CDR2: SEHNR, FQNEAQ (reference sequence). The ends lost 3 bases at V and 2 bases at J; junction bases unmatched: 1. CDR3 length equals 14 residues. CDR3 amino acids: CASSFGQAGNTIYF. CDR3 DNA: TGTGCCAGCAGCTTCGGACAGGCTGGAAACACCATATATTTT.

The CDR3 nucleotides read TGTGCCAGCAGCTCTAGCCAAGAGACCCAGTACTTC. Its protein product is CASSSSQETQYF. The chain combines TRBV7-2 with TRBJ2-5; D remains unclear. The CDR3 has 12 residues. Germline-derived CDR1 and CDR2 are SGHTA and FQGNSA. Between the trimmed V and J ends, which lost 4 bases and 1 base, there was a span of 4 bases. Filled out from reference TRBV7-2 and TRBJ2-5, the complete variable domain reads GAGVSQSPSNKVTEKGKDVELRCDPISGHTALYWYRQSLGQGLEFLIYFQGNSAPDKSGLPSDRFSAERTGGSVSTLTIQRTQQEDSAVYLCASSSSQETQYFGPGTRLLVL.